The next 20 T cell receptor beta chains were all read from a single sample in a study of CD8 T cells in ankylosing spondylitis. A single record per CDR3 protein comes from TCRdb applying MiXCR to the 5' RACE reads. The data hold around 140,000 distinct CDR3 sequences, with around 10% observed a single time. Sequenced sample: blood, either unsorted or a sorted T cell fraction (not recorded which). These receptors originate from a female donor with ankylosing spondylitis or in good health (not recorded which).

This clonotype came up a few times. The genes are TRBV5-1 and TRBJ2-2; 9 bases are a match to TRBD1. From germline, CDR1 is SGHRS and CDR2 YFSETQ. The CDR3 contains 16 residues. V gave up 0 bases and J gave up 3 bases; unmatched junction bases: 3. CDR3 coding DNA: TGCGCCAGCAGCTTGGGGGACAGGGAAGACACCGGGGAGCTGTTTTTT. Amino acid sequence: CASSLGDREDTGELFF.

This clonotype occurred many times. This rearrangement joins TRBV29-1 to TRBJ1-3, with D perhaps TRBD1 (6 bases). CDR3 size: 13 residues. Per germline, CDR1 SQVTM and CDR2 ANQGSEA. Trimming shortened V by 6 bases and J by 3 bases, and 12 bases separated the two germline ends. The CDR3 bases are TGCAGCGTGGACAGCCCGGGTGGAAACACCATATATTTT. Translated, it gives CSVDSPGGNTIYF.

At least ten counts were recorded for this clonotype. The chain uses TRBV19 and TRBJ1-1; D is uncertain. Trimming removed 4 bases from V and 6 bases from J, with 18 bases in between. This CDR3 region has 15 residues. CDR1 is LNHDA and CDR2 is SQIVND in the germline V gene (reference sequence). CDR3 nucleotides: TGTGCCAGTAGTACCCTTCTTCATAAGGCCGCTGAAGCTTTCTTT. It is translated as CASSTLLHKAAEAFF.

This clonotype was found many times. This chain's CDR3 is CSARPPGGSANTGELFF. The CDR3 nucleotides are TGCAGTGCTAGACCCCCCGGGGGCAGCGCGAACACCGGGGAGCTGTTTTTT. The rearrangement joins TRBV20-1 to TRBJ2-2; D may correspond to TRBD1 or TRBD2 (6 bases each). There are 17 residues in the CDR3. The germline V and J ends were trimmed by 2 bases and 0 bases, with 16 bases remaining between them. The germline V gene encodes CDR1 DFQATT and CDR2 SNEGSKA (reference sequence).

At least ten counts were recorded for this clonotype. V gene TRBV7-7 combines with J gene TRBJ2-2; a weak D match, TRBD1 (6 bases). CDR1 is SSHAT and CDR2 is FNYEAQ in the germline V gene (reference sequence). The CDR3 runs 14 residues. V lost 8 bases and J lost 6, with 16 bases in between. The CDR3 bases are TGTGCCAGCCAATCCATCAGGGGATCCGGGGAGCTGTTTTTT. Translation gives CASQSIRGSGELFF. Filled out from reference TRBV7-7 and TRBJ2-2, the complete variable domain reads GAGVSQSPRYKVTKRGQDVTLRCDPISSHATLYWYQQALGQGPEFLTYFNYEAQPDKSGLPSDRFSAERPEGSISTLTIQRTEQRDSAMYRCASQSIRGSGELFFGEGSRLTVL.

There are a few counts of this clonotype. The V call is TRBV19, the J call TRBJ1-5; D is uncertain. The V end lost 4 bases, the J end lost 4 bases, and 11 bases lay between the germline ends. The CDR3 consists of 14 residues. The germline V gene encodes CDR1 LNHDA and CDR2 SQIVND (reference sequence). The CDR3 region has the DNA TGTGCCAGTAGTAGGGGAGGGAATAATCAGCCCCAGCATTTT. Protein product: CASSRGGNNQPQHF.

This clonotype appeared many times. The rearrangement uses TRBV3-1 and TRBJ1-1; D gene ambiguous. Germline V gives CDR1 LGHDT, CDR2 YNNKEL (reference sequence). The CDR3 is made up of 13 amino acids. Trimming removed 1 base at V and 3 bases at J, with 6 bases between. Here the CDR3 DNA reads TGTGCCAGCAGCCAAGGTTCGTACACTGAAGCTTTCTTT. Its translation: CASSQGSYTEAFF.

This clonotype was detected ten times or more. The chain links TRBV6-4 to TRBJ1-1; D perhaps matches TRBD1 (6 bases). Trimming removed 2 bases at V and 10 bases at J, with 17 bases between. Germline CDR1 reads MRHNA; CDR2 reads SNTAGT. This CDR3 region has 14 residues. The CDR3 DNA reads TGTGCCAGCAGTGACACCCATGGGGACACCTCAGCTTTCTTT. Translation: CASSDTHGDTSAFF.

This clonotype showed up many times. V gene TRBV12-3 or TRBV12-4 combines with J gene TRBJ1-3; D might be TRBD1 (6 bases). The CDR3 has 13 residues. V was pared by 7 bases and J by 5 bases, with 12 bases between. The CDR3 coding sequence is TGTGCCAGCAACCCGGACAGACGAAACACCATATATTTT. Translating gives CASNPDRRNTIYF.

This clonotype was found many times. J is TRBJ1-2 and V is TRBV29-1; D ambiguous. This CDR3 comprises 8 residues. V lost 7 bases and J 13 bases, leaving 10 bases between the germline ends. CDR1 SQVTM and CDR2 ANQGSEA come from the germline V gene. The CDR3: CSAEGSTF. The CDR3 DNA sequence: TGCAGCGCCGAAGGGAGCACCTTC.

The table lists this clonotype with many counts. The chain links TRBV5-1 to TRBJ2-7; D gene uncertain. Germline loops: CDR1 SGHRS, CDR2 YFSETQ. The CDR3 runs 15 residues. V lost 0 bases and J lost 5, with 15 bases in between. In DNA, the CDR3 is TGCGCCAGCAGCTTGGACACCTTTTTACGTGACGAGCAGTACTTC. Translating it yields CASSLDTFLRDEQYF.

This clonotype was seen more than once but under ten times. J is TRBJ2-4 and V is TRBV7-9; D possibly corresponds to TRBD2 (5 bases). CDR3 length: 14 residues. V lost 5 bases to trimming and J lost 7 bases, with 15 bases between them. CDR1 and CDR2 from the germline V gene are SEHNR and FQNEAQ (reference sequence). The CDR3 coding sequence is TGTGCCAGCAGCCCCCGGAGGTCCGAGAACATTCAGTACTTC. Amino acids: CASSPRRSENIQYF.

This clonotype has ten or more counts. The chain combines TRBV29-1 with TRBJ1-3; 9 nucleotides align to TRBD1. Germline V gene lookup returns CDR1 SQVTM and CDR2 ANQGSEA. V was pared by 4 bases and J by 8 bases, with 9 bases of the junction left unmatched. CDR3 size: 14 residues. CDR3 DNA: TGCAGCGTTGGGGAAGGGACAGGGTTCGACACCATATATTTT. The encoded protein is CSVGEGTGFDTIYF.

In its sample, this clonotype was seen many times. The rearrangement uses TRBV12-3 or TRBV12-4 and TRBJ1-1; D is undetermined. Trimming took off 6 bases at V and 1 base at J, with 15 bases between the two ends. This CDR3 has 15 residues. The CDR3 nucleotides read TGTGCCAGCAGCAATCCAGGACGTGGGAACACTGAAGCTTTCTTT. It codes for CASSNPGRGNTEAFF.

This clonotype was detected ten times or more. The chain joins TRBV10-2 to TRBJ1-5; D perhaps matches TRBD1 (6 bases). The CDR3 has 13 amino acids. Germline values: CDR1 WSHSY, CDR2 SAAADI. V lost 3 bases and J 7 bases, leaving 10 bases between the germline ends. This chain's CDR3 is CASSEQGRQPQHF. The CDR3 DNA reads as TGCGCCAGCAGTGAACAGGGACGCCAGCCCCAGCATTTT.

This clonotype was observed many times. The gene calls are TRBV7-8 and TRBJ2-7; possibly TRBD2 for D (7 bases). CDR1 SGHVS and CDR2 FQNEAQ come from the germline V gene. Trimming shortened V by 6 bases and J by 5 bases, and 20 bases separated the two germline ends. This CDR3 is 15 amino acids long. CDR3 amino acids: CASRMGAGETHEQYF. The CDR3 DNA sequence: TGTGCCAGCAGGATGGGGGCGGGAGAGACCCACGAGCAGTACTTC. The full variable domain, rest sourced from reference TRBV7-8 and TRBJ2-7, is GAGVSQSPRYKVAKRGQDVALRCDPISGHVSLFWYQQALGQGPEFLTYFQNEAQLDKSGLPSDRFFAERPEGSVSTLKIQRTQQEDSAVYLCASRMGAGETHEQYFGPGTRLTVT.

This clonotype has at least ten counts. The chain recombines TRBV2 with TRBJ1-5, with D possibly being TRBD1 (6 bases). The CDR3 sequence is 13 residues long. The germline V and J ends were trimmed by 7 bases and 3 bases, with 10 bases remaining between them. Germline-derived CDR1 and CDR2 are SNHLY and FYNNEI. In DNA, the CDR3 is TGTGCCAGCACCTGGGACAACAATCAGCCCCAGCATTTT. Protein product: CASTWDNNQPQHF. The variable domain in full, completed from reference TRBV2 and TRBJ1-5, reads EPEVTQTPSHQVTQMGQEVILRCVPISNHLYFYWYRQILGQKVEFLVSFYNNEISEKSEIFDDQFSVERPDGSNFTLKIRSTKLEDSAMYFCASTWDNNQPQHFGDGTRLSIL.

Only a few counts were recorded for this clonotype. The chain carries TRBV7-2 and TRBJ1-2, with D possibly matching TRBD1 (5 bases). CDR1 is SGHTA, CDR2 FQGNSA, per germline. The CDR3 totals 12 residues. V lost 8 bases and J 12 bases, leaving 19 bases between the germline ends. CDR3 nucleotide sequence: TGTGCCAGCCAACTTCCGGGGGGAAAAAACACCTTC. Translation: CASQLPGGKNTF.

The rearrangement joins TRBV18 to TRBJ1-1; D might be TRBD1 (6 bases). Germline values: CDR1 KGHSH, CDR2 LQKENI. V was trimmed by 3 bases and J by 7 bases, leaving 9 bases between them. The CDR3 has 12 residues. The CDR3 loop is CASSPRGGEAFF. The CDR3 DNA follows: TGTGCCAGCTCACCCAGGGGAGGTGAAGCTTTCTTT.

This clonotype showed up many times. V gene TRBV6-2 or TRBV6-3 combines with J gene TRBJ1-2, with D perhaps TRBD1 (6 bases). The CDR3 runs to 15 residues. Germline loops: CDR1 MNHEY, CDR2 SVGEGT. The germline V and J ends were trimmed by 8 bases and 4 bases, with 20 bases remaining between them. Here the CDR3 reads CASGTPQGFGYGYTF. The CDR3 bases are TGTGCCAGCGGAACCCCGCAGGGGTTTGGCTATGGCTACACCTTC.